This note documents a single T cell receptor beta chain sequence. Its antigen is still unknown. The sample originates from a study of human CD8 memory T cell subsets. General study results and limits: It was suggested by Chao1 estimates that stem-like memory T cells were more diverse than precursor exhausted T cells.

UMI-labeled 5' RACE yielded the TCR beta libraries. Per the authors' pipeline: The number of functional CDR3 beta clonotypes in each TCR beta library ranged from 3,000 to 18,000. TCRdb reprocessed the 5' RACE reads; each CDR3 protein has one entry and no DNA is given. The V and J calls were determined by TCRdb, not by the authors. Its table lists roughly 6,200 distinct CDR3 sequences. The CDR3 runs to 15 residues. Germline lookup yields CDR1 SGDLS and CDR2 YYNGEE. The PBMC were obtained by density gradient separation from buffy coats of healthy donors. The authors drew RNA from duplicate vials of some 150,000 sorted CD8+ T cells per subset.

The receptor's source is a human donor in good health. The J gene is TRBJ1-1, the V gene TRBV9; with no DNA, the TCRdb D assignment of TRBD1 cannot be verified. The material sequenced was CD8+ effector memory T cells (TEM) sorted from PBMCs. The subset was: effector memory CD8 T cells, CCR7- CD45RO+ CD95+. The CDR3 protein is CASSAPATGNTEAFF.